One sample yielded the 32 T cell receptor beta chains listed below, sequenced in a study of blood T cell repertoires in COVID-19. Assay: immunoSEQ multiplex PCR; the TCRdb copy retains only in-frame clones and omits some. In the table there are under 300,000 clones, over 80% of which are singletons. The source material was peripheral blood. The receptors come from a human donor in a cohort sampled during active COVID-19.

V and J are TRBV6-5 and TRBJ1-4; TRBD1 matches 7 bases. Looked up from germline, CDR1 is MNHEY and CDR2 is SVGAGI. The J segment lost 7 bases and the V segment lost 6 bases, leaving 11 bases of the junction unmatched. This CDR3 has 15 residues. CDR3 nucleotides: TGTGCCAGCAGGGTCAGTGGAGGGGGCGGTGAAAAACTGTTTTTT. Translation: CASRVSGGGGEKLFF.

This chain links TRBV27 with TRBJ2-1, with D maybe TRBD1 (5 bases). V was cut by 3 bases and J by 5 bases, with 8 bases left in between. CDR3 length: 13 amino acids. Germline-derived CDR1 and CDR2 are MNHEY and SMNVEV (reference sequence). CDR3 amino acids: CASSLTVNNEQFF. The CDR3 DNA is TGTGCCAGCAGTTTGACAGTTAACAATGAGCAGTTCTTC.

This clone was seen a handful of times. This rearrangement joins TRBV6-5 to TRBJ1-1, with D hard to call. The germline CDR1 and CDR2 sequences are MNHEY and SVGAGI. The CDR3 is 13 residues long. Between the trimmed V and J ends, which lost 6 bases and 4 bases, there was a span of 12 bases. For the CDR3, the DNA is TGTGCCAGCAGCCCCAGGATCGGCACTGAAGCTTTCTTT. Protein sequence: CASSPRIGTEAFF.

With regard to this clone: The junction differs from germline at one of its ends, possibly a read error. V usage is TRBV28 and J usage is TRBJ2-7; the match to TRBD2 covers 11 bases. Germline CDR1 reads MDHEN; CDR2 reads SYDVKM. The CDR3 runs 14 residues. The CDR3 region has the DNA TGTGCCAGCAGTTTTACACTAGCGGGAGAAGTAGGAGACTTC. This encodes CASSFTLAGEVGDF.

The CDR3 spells CASSFEAATGELFF. CDR3 DNA: TGCGCCAGCAGCTTCGAAGCCGCTACCGGGGAGCTGTTTTTT. The chain carries TRBV5-1 and TRBJ2-2; D is uncertain. The germline V gene encodes CDR1 SGHRS and CDR2 YFSETQ. V lost 2 bases, J lost 5 bases, and 10 bases lay in between. This CDR3 has 14 amino acids.

The rearrangement uses TRBV19 and TRBJ1-4, with 8 nucleotides matching TRBD1. V lost 5 bases and J lost 3; bases outside the gene matches: 8. CDR3 length: 16 amino acids. Germline V CDR1 and CDR2: LNHDA, SQIVND (reference sequence). The chain's CDR3 is CASSALGQGPNEKLFF. The CDR3 DNA sequence: TGTGCCAGTAGTGCTCTTGGACAGGGTCCTAATGAAAAACTGTTTTTT.

This sequence joins TRBV5-1 and TRBJ1-1; TRBD1 matches at 7 bases. The length of the CDR3 is 15 residues. From germline, CDR1 is SGHRS and CDR2 YFSETQ. The V gene end was trimmed by 0 bases and the J gene end by 2 bases; junction bases not matched to a gene: 4. The CDR3 nucleotides read TGCGCCAGCAGCTTGGGGACAGGCTATAACACTGAAGCTTTCTTT. Protein product: CASSLGTGYNTEAFF.

The chain combines TRBV30 with TRBJ1-5; the D gene is possibly TRBD1 (5 bases). CDR1 is GTSNPN and CDR2 is SVGIG in the germline V gene (reference sequence). The CDR3 spans 13 residues. V was clipped by 1 base and J by 6 bases, with 10 bases between them. CDR3 in DNA: TGTGCCTGGAGTGGCCAGGGAACTCAGCCCCAGCATTTT. This gives the protein CAWSGQGTQPQHF.

This chain connects TRBV15 to TRBJ2-3; no reliable D call. The CDR3 loop spans 14 amino acids. In germline, CDR1 is LNHNV, CDR2 YYDKDF (reference sequence). The V end was cut by 0 bases, the J end by 1 base, with 5 bases between. CDR3 DNA: TGTGCCACCAGCAGAGATCGCGGCACAGATACGCAGTATTTT. Its translation: CATSRDRGTDTQYF.

This clone was detected only a few times. This chain uses TRBV11-2 with TRBJ1-5, with a tentative D call TRBD1 (5 bases). V was trimmed by 5 bases and J by 3 bases, leaving 8 bases between them. CDR3 length: 13 residues. The germline CDR1 and CDR2 sequences are SGHAT and FQNNGV. The CDR3 DNA reads as TGTGCCAGCAGCGCAGGGCACAATCAGCCCCAGCATTTT. It yields the protein CASSAGHNQPQHF.

CDR3 nucleotides: TGTGCCAGCAGTTTAACCAGGGGGGGCAATCAGCCCCAGCATTTT. Translated, it gives CASSLTRGGNQPQHF. The V call is TRBV27, the J call TRBJ1-5; 7 bases match TRBD1. The germline V gene encodes CDR1 MNHEY and CDR2 SMNVEV (reference sequence). The CDR3 has 15 residues. V was clipped by 2 bases and J by 2 bases; unmatched bases: 3.

The genes are TRBV6-4 and TRBJ2-1; TRBD2 agrees at 8 bases. From germline, CDR1 is MRHNA and CDR2 SNTAGT. The length of the CDR3 is 15 residues. V lost 9 bases and J lost 0; bases outside the gene matches: 7. The CDR3, as DNA: TGTGCCAGAACACTAGCGGCTAGCTCCTACAATGAGCAGTTCTTC. Its protein is CARTLAASSYNEQFF.

This chain joins TRBV19 and TRBJ2-7; 9 bases map to TRBD1. The ends lost 3 bases at V and 3 bases at J; junction bases unmatched: 12. Germline lookup yields CDR1 LNHDA and CDR2 SQIVND (reference sequence). The CDR3 has 17 residues. The CDR3 loop is CASSINHPGTGNYEQYF. The CDR3 region has the DNA TGTGCCAGTAGTATCAACCACCCGGGGACAGGGAACTACGAGCAGTACTTC.

This rearrangement joins TRBV5-1 to TRBJ2-5; D gene ambiguous. This CDR3 has 11 amino acids. The V gene's germline CDR1 is SGHRS and CDR2 YFSETQ. Between the trimmed V and J ends, which lost 4 bases and 5 bases, there was a span of 6 bases. CDR3 DNA: TGCGCCAGCAGCGAGGAGGAGACCCAGTACTTC. Residues: CASSEEETQYF.

This clone was observed once. This chain joins TRBV5-5 and TRBJ2-6; 8 nucleotides align to TRBD1. This CDR3 is built from 16 residues. Trimming at V came to 5 bases and at J to 0 bases, leaving 4 bases not matched to a gene. Germline V gene sequence: CDR1 SGHKS, CDR2 YYEKEE (reference sequence). CDR3 loop: CASSTGGLSGANVLTF. The CDR3, as DNA: TGTGCCAGCAGTACAGGGGGTCTCTCTGGGGCCAACGTCCTGACTTTC.

The chain carries TRBV19 and TRBJ1-1, with D hard to call. Germline V gene data show CDR1 as LNHDA and CDR2 as SQIVND (reference sequence). V lost 3 bases, J lost 0 bases, and 5 bases lay in between. The CDR3 spans 13 residues. CDR3: CASSIYLNTEAFF. Here the CDR3 DNA reads TGTGCCAGTAGTATTTATCTGAACACTGAAGCTTTCTTT.

The CDR3: CASKGSYGTDTQYF. CDR3 bases: TGTGCCAGCAAGGGGTCCTACGGGACAGATACGCAGTATTTT. The V gene is TRBV2, the J gene TRBJ2-3, with a possible D match to TRBD1 (5 bases). V was trimmed by 7 bases and J by 3 bases, leaving 14 bases between them. CDR3 size: 14 residues. In germline, CDR1 is SNHLY, CDR2 FYNNEI.

Concerning this clone itself: In the same sample, other DNA sequences code for this CDR3. In DNA, the CDR3 is TGTGCCAGCAGCCTTACTAGCGGGGAGTACAATGAGCAGTTCTTC. This sequence encodes CASSLTSGEYNEQFF. The chain is built from TRBV7-2 and TRBJ2-1; the match to TRBD2 covers 10 bases. From germline, CDR1 is SGHTA and CDR2 FQGNSA. V trimming: 5 bases; J trimming: 4 bases; junction bases outside the gene matches: 5. CDR3 length: 15 residues.

V is TRBV10-3 and J is TRBJ1-2, with unresolved D. This CDR3 spans 14 amino acids. The V gene's germline CDR1 is ENHRY and CDR2 SYGVKD. V was shortened by 10 bases and J by 3 bases, with 18 bases between the two germline ends. Here the CDR3 DNA reads TGTGCCACCAATCCGGGAGGTACATACTATGGCTACACCTTC. It yields the protein CATNPGGTYYGYTF.

The gene calls are TRBV18 and TRBJ1-6, with TRBD1 as a possible D gene (5 bases). The CDR3 loop spans 15 amino acids. Trimming removed 0 bases at V and 9 bases at J, with 12 bases between. Per germline, CDR1 KGHSH and CDR2 LQKENI. The CDR3, as DNA: TGTGCCAGCTCACCACCTCAGGGAAAGGGTTCACCCCTCCACTTT. Its translation is CASSPPQGKGSPLHF. The variable domain in full, with the rest retrieved from reference TRBV18 and TRBJ1-6, is NAGVMQNPRHLVRRRGQEARLRCSPMKGHSHVYWYRQLPEEGLKFMVYLQKENIIDESGMPKERFSAEFPKEGPSILRIQQVVRGDSAAYFCASSPPQGKGSPLHFGNGTRLTVT.

This clone has only a few counts. The chain combines TRBV4-1 with TRBJ2-2, with unresolved D. V lost 0 bases to trimming and J lost 1 base, with 6 bases between them. Per the germline V gene, CDR1 is MGHRA and CDR2 is YSYEKL. CDR3 length: 15 amino acids. The CDR3 is CASSQDLRNTGELFF. As DNA, the CDR3 is TGCGCCAGCAGCCAAGATCTACGGAACACCGGGGAGCTGTTTTTT.

The count of this clone is one. The V call is TRBV27, the J call TRBJ1-1; the D gene is possibly TRBD1 (5 bases). The germline CDR1 and CDR2 sequences are MNHEY and SMNVEV (reference sequence). The V end was cut by 3 bases, the J end by 11 bases, with 13 bases between. The CDR3 sequence is 12 residues long. CDR3 amino acids: CASSFFQGRAFF. CDR3 bases: TGTGCCAGCAGTTTTTTCCAGGGCAGGGCTTTCTTT.

V and J are TRBV7-3 and TRBJ2-2, with a weak D call TRBD1 (6 bases). Germline CDR1 and CDR2: SGHTA and FQGTGA. Trimming took off 3 bases at V and 2 bases at J, with 13 bases between the two ends. The CDR3 consists of 16 residues. As DNA, the CDR3 is TGTGCCAGCAGCTTCATACCACAGGGTAACACCGGGGAGCTGTTTTTT. This encodes CASSFIPQGNTGELFF.

This clone was seen many times. This rearrangement joins TRBV5-4 to TRBJ2-7, with a tentative D call TRBD1 (6 bases). Germline-derived CDR1 and CDR2 are SGHNT and YYREEE (reference sequence). V was shortened by 1 base and J by 4 bases, with 12 bases between the two germline ends. The CDR3 runs 14 residues. CDR3 loop: CASSLNRVGYEQYF. As DNA, the CDR3 is TGTGCCAGCAGCTTGAACAGGGTGGGATACGAGCAGTACTTC.

The chain has TRBV29-1 and TRBJ2-2; 11 nucleotides align to TRBD2. The ends lost 7 bases at V and 5 bases at J; junction bases unmatched: 9. This CDR3 is 15 amino acids long. The germline CDR1 and CDR2 sequences are SQVTM and ANQGSEA. The CDR3 nucleotides are TGCAGCGCCGTACCGGGACTAGCGGATACCGGGGAGCTGTTTTTT. It is translated as CSAVPGLADTGELFF.

The chain carries TRBV28 and TRBJ1-6; D uncertain. In germline, CDR1 is MDHEN, CDR2 SYDVKM. The CDR3 covers 12 residues. The CDR3 protein is CGSTRGNSPLHF. The CDR3 DNA follows: TGTGGTAGCACGCGGGGTAATTCACCCCTCCACTTT.

This chain links TRBV5-1 with TRBJ2-5, with a possible D match to TRBD1 (7 bases). CDR3 length: 13 residues. Germline CDR1 and CDR2: SGHRS and YFSETQ. The V and J ends lost 4 bases and 3 bases respectively, with 10 bases between them. Here the CDR3 DNA reads TGCGCCAGCAGCCGCGGGACAGAAGAGACCCAGTACTTC. Protein sequence: CASSRGTEETQYF.

The CDR3 nucleotides read TGCGCCAGCAGCTTGAACCCGGGGACCGGGGAGCTGTTTTTT. It specifies CASSLNPGTGELFF. The chain has TRBV5-1 and TRBJ2-2, with D possibly matching TRBD2 (5 bases). CDR1 SGHRS and CDR2 YFSETQ come from the germline V gene. There are 14 residues in the CDR3. V was clipped by 1 base and J by 5 bases, with 9 bases between them.

The chain has TRBV9 and TRBJ2-1; 9 positions agree with TRBD1. V dropped 2 bases and J dropped 4; count of bases not matched to a gene: 4. Germline assignment: CDR1 SGDLS and CDR2 YYNGEE. The length of the CDR3 is 15 residues. CDR3 protein: CASSVGDRVYNEQFF. In DNA, the CDR3 is TGTGCCAGCAGCGTGGGGGACAGGGTTTACAATGAGCAGTTCTTC.

The chain links TRBV4-1 to TRBJ2-7; 9 bases match TRBD1. The trim removed 4 bases at V and 1 base at J, leaving 14 bases unmatched. CDR3 length: 18 residues. The germline V gene encodes CDR1 MGHRA and CDR2 YSYEKL. Here the CDR3 reads CASSPVSVGQGRSYEQYF. Here the CDR3 DNA reads TGCGCCAGCAGCCCGGTGTCAGTGGGACAGGGTAGATCCTACGAGCAGTACTTC.

This clone was observed many times. This rearrangement joins TRBV27 to TRBJ1-1, with 10 positions matching TRBD1. The CDR3 consists of 15 residues. J was trimmed by 2 bases and V by 3 bases; bases with no gene match: 3. CDR1 and CDR2 (germline): MNHEY, SMNVEV (reference sequence). CDR3 sequence (DNA): TGTGCCAGCAGTTTCTGGACAGGGGGAAACACTGAAGCTTTCTTT. Translation gives CASSFWTGGNTEAFF.

The chain carries TRBV12-2 and TRBJ2-7; the DNA was not used to check the table's D call, TRBD2. TRBV12-2 is listed as a pseudogene. The CDR3 sequence is 16 residues long. CDR3 bases: TGTGCAAGTCGCAAGAGGGGGAGGGCTAAAAGCTACGAGCAGTACTTC. The encoded protein is CASRKRGRAKSYEQYF.